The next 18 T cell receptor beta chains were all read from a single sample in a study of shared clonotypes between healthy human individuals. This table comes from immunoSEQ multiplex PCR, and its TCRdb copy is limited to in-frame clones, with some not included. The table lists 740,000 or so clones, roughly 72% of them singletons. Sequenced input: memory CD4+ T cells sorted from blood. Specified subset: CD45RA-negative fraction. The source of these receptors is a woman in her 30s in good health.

The CDR3 protein is CASSAGNTGYEQYF. DNA for the CDR3: TGCGCCAGCAGCGCCGGTAACACAGGCTACGAGCAGTACTTC. This rearrangement joins TRBV5-1 to TRBJ2-7, with D perhaps matching TRBD1 (5 bases). This CDR3 contains 14 residues. V was cut by 4 bases and J by 3 bases, with 14 bases left in between. Germline V gene lookup returns CDR1 SGHRS and CDR2 YFSETQ.

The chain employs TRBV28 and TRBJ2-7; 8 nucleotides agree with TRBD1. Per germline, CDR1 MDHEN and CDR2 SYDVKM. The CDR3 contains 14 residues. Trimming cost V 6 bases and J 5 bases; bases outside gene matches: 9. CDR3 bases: TGTGCCAGCAGAGGACAGGGAAGTTGGAACGAGCAGTACTTC. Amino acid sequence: CASRGQGSWNEQYF.

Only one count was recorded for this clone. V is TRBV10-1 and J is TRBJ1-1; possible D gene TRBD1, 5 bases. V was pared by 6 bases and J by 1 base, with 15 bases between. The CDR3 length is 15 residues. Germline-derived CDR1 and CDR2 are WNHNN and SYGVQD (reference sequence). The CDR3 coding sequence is TGCGCCAGCAGCGACACTGGTGGGGCGAACACTGAAGCTTTCTTT. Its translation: CASSDTGGANTEAFF.

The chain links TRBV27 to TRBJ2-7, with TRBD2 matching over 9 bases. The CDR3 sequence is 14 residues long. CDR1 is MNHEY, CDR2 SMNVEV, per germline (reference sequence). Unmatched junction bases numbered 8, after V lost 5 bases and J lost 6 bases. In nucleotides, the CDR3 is TGTGCCAGCAGTCGGGGGCTTAGCGGGAGCGAGCAGTACTTC. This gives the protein CASSRGLSGSEQYF.

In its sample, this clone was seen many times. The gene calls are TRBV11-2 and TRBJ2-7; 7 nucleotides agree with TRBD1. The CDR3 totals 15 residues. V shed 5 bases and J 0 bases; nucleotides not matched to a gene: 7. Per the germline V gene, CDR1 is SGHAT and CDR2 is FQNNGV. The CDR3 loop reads CASSPRRDSSYEQYF. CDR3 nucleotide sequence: TGTGCCAGCAGCCCACGCAGGGACAGCTCCTACGAGCAGTACTTC.

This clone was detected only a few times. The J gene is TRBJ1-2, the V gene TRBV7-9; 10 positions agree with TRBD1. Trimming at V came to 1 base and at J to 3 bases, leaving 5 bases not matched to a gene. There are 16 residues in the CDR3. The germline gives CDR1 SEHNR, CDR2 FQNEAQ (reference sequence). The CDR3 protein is CASSLDGDRGYYGYTF. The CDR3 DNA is TGTGCCAGCAGCTTAGATGGGGACAGGGGATACTATGGCTACACCTTC.

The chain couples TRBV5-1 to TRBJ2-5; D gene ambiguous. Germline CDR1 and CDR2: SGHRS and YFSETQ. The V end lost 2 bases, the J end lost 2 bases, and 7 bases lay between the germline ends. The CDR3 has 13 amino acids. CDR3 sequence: CASSFNGQETQYF. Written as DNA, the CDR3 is TGCGCCAGCAGCTTTAACGGTCAAGAGACCCAGTACTTC.

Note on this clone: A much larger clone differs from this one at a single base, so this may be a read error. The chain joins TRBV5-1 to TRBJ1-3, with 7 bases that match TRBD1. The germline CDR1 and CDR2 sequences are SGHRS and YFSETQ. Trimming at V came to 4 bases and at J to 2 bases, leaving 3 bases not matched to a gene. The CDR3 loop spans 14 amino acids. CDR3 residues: CASSRGTAGNTIYF. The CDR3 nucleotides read TGCGCCAGCAGCCGCGGGACAGCTGGAAACACCATATATTTT.

This CDR3 is CASSQFKDGNTGELFF. The CDR3 DNA is TGTGCCAGCAGCCAGTTTAAGGACGGCAACACCGGGGAGCTGTTTTTT. V gene TRBV28 combines with J gene TRBJ2-2; D unclear. Trimming stripped 6 bases from V and 2 bases from J, with 16 bases between. The CDR3 is made up of 16 amino acids. From germline, CDR1 is MDHEN and CDR2 SYDVKM.

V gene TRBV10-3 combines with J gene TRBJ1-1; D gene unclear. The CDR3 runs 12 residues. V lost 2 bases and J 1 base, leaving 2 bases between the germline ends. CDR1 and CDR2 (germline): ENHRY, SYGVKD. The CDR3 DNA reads TGTGCCATCAGTGAGGGGAACACTGAAGCTTTCTTT. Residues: CAISEGNTEAFF.

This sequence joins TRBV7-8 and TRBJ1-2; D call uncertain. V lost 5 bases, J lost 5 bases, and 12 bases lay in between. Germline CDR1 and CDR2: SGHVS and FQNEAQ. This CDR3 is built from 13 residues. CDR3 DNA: TGTGCCAGCAGCCAAGTTGGTATATATGGCTACACCTTC. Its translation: CASSQVGIYGYTF.

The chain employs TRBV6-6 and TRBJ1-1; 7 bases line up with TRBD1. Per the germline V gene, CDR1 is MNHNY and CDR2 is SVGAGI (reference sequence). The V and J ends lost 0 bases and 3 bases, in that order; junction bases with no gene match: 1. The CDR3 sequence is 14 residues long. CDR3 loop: CASSYSTGYTEAFF. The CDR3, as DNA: TGTGCCAGCAGTTACTCGACAGGGTACACTGAAGCTTTCTTT.

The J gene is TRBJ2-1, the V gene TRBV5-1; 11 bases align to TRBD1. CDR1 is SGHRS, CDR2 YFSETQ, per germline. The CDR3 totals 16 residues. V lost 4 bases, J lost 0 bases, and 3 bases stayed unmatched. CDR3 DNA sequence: TGCGCCAGCAGCCACGGACAGGGGGCCTCCTACAATGAGCAGTTCTTC. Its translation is CASSHGQGASYNEQFF.

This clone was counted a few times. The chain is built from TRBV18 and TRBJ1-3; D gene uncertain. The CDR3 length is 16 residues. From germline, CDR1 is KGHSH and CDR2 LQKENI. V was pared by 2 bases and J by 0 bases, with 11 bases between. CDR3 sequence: CASSPSPQTSGNTIYF. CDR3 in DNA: TGTGCCAGCTCACCAAGTCCGCAGACCTCTGGAAACACCATATATTTT.

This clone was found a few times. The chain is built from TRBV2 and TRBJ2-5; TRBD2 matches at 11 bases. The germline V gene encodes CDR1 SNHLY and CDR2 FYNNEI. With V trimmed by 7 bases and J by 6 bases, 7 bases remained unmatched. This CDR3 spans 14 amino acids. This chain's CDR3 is CASTRLAGPKTQYF. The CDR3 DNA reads TGTGCCAGCACCCGACTAGCGGGACCGAAGACCCAGTACTTC.

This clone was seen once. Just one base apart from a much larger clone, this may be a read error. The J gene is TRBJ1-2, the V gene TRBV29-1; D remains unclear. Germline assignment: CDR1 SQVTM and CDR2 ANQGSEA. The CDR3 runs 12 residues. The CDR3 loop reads CSVWSPGYGYIF. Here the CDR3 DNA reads TGCAGCGTTTGGAGCCCAGGCTATGGCTACATCTTC. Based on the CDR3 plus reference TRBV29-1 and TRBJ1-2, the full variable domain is SAVISQKPSRDICQRGTSLTIQCQVDSQVTMMFWYRQQPGQSLTLIATANQGSEATYESGFVIDKFPISRPNLTFSTLTVSNMSPEDSSIYLCSVWSPGYGYIFGSGTRLTVV.

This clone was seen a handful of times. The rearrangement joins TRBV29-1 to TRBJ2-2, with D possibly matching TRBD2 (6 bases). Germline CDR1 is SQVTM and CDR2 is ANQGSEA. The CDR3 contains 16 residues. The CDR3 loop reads CRPGCRGPGDTGELFF. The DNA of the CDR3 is TGCAGGCCTGGGTGTCGTGGCCCGGGGGACACCGGGGAGCTGTTTTTT.

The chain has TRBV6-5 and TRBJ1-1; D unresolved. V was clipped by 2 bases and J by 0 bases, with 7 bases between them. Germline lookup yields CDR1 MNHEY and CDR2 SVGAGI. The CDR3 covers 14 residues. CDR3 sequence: CASSYADLNTEAFF. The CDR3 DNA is TGTGCCAGCAGTTACGCAGACTTGAACACTGAAGCTTTCTTT.